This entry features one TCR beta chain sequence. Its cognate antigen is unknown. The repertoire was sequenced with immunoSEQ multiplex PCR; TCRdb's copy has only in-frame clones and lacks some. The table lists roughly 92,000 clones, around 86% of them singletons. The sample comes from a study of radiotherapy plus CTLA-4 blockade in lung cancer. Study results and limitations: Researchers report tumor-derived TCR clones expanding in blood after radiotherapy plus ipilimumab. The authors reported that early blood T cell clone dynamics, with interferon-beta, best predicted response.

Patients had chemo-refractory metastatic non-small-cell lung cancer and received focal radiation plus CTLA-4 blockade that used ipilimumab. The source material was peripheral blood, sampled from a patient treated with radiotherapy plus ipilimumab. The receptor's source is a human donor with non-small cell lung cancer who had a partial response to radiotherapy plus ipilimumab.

CDR3 nucleotide sequence: TGTGCCAGCAGTGAAAGGCAGGGGGTCGGGGAGCTGTTTTTT. The encoded protein is CASSERQGVGELFF. The rearrangement uses TRBV2 and TRBJ2-2, with TRBD1 matching over 7 bases. The junction had 4 bases not matched to a gene; V was cut back by 2 bases and J by 7 bases. The germline V gene encodes CDR1 SNHLY and CDR2 FYNNEI. The CDR3 consists of 14 residues.